One sample yielded the 10 T cell receptor beta chains listed below, sequenced in a study of blood T cell repertoires in COVID-19. Using immunoSEQ multiplex PCR, the repertoire was profiled, and TCRdb retains in-frame clones only, with some absent. The data show roughly 260,000 clones, with approximately 80% seen just once and roughly 4.7% held by the top ten. Sequences were obtained from peripheral blood. Receptors originate from a woman in her 70s with acute or convalescent COVID-19.

The gene calls are TRBV4-1 and TRBJ1-2; maybe TRBD1 (5 bases). The germline CDR1 and CDR2 sequences are MGHRA and YSYEKL. V was trimmed by 0 bases and J by 6 bases, leaving 8 bases between them. This CDR3 has 13 residues. CDR3 residues: CASSQDWGDGYTF. CDR3 bases: TGCGCCAGCAGCCAAGATTGGGGGGATGGCTACACCTTC.

The V and J genes are TRBV7-8 and TRBJ2-1, with D perhaps TRBD1 (6 bases). The CDR3 loop spans 15 amino acids. Trimming removed 5 bases at V and 3 bases at J, with 14 bases between. The germline V gene has CDR1 SGHVS and CDR2 FQNEAQ. The CDR3: CASSPGQVIYNEQFF. The CDR3 bases are TGTGCCAGCAGCCCGGGACAAGTAATCTACAATGAGCAGTTCTTC. Variable domain in full (rest from reference TRBV7-8 and TRBJ2-1): GAGVSQSPRYKVAKRGQDVALRCDPISGHVSLFWYQQALGQGPEFLTYFQNEAQLDKSGLPSDRFFAERPEGSVSTLKIQRTQQEDSAVYLCASSPGQVIYNEQFFGPGTRLTVL.

The chain links TRBV7-9 to TRBJ1-1, with D possibly matching TRBD1 (6 bases). This CDR3 is 14 amino acids long. Per germline, CDR1 SEHNR and CDR2 FQNEAQ (reference sequence). Trimming took off 2 bases at V and 2 bases at J, with 9 bases between the two ends. The CDR3 is CASSLQGFNTEAFF. CDR3 bases: TGTGCCAGCAGCTTACAGGGGTTTAACACTGAAGCTTTCTTT. Filled out from reference TRBV7-9 and TRBJ1-1, the complete variable domain reads DTGVSQNPRHKITKRGQNVTFRCDPISEHNRLYWYRQTLGQGPEFLTYFQNEAQLEKSRLLSDRFSAERPKGSFSTLEIQRTEQGDSAMYLCASSLQGFNTEAFFGQGTRLTVV.

The chain employs TRBV7-8 and TRBJ1-1, with D hard to call. Per the germline V gene, CDR1 is SGHVS and CDR2 is FQNEAQ. There are 15 residues in the CDR3. V lost 1 base and J lost 10, with 19 bases in between. CDR3 residues: CASSLDAGIIGLAFF. CDR3 nucleotides: TGTGCCAGCAGCTTAGACGCGGGGATAATAGGTCTAGCTTTCTTT.

This chain joins TRBV19 and TRBJ2-2; TRBD2 agrees at 8 bases. The CDR3 loop spans 15 amino acids. Trimming at V came to 7 bases and at J to 2 bases, leaving 6 bases not matched to a gene. Germline V gene data show CDR1 as LNHDA and CDR2 as SQIVND (reference sequence). In DNA form, the CDR3 reads TGTGCCAGTATAGCGGGGACCCTTAACACCGGGGAGCTGTTTTTT. Its translation: CASIAGTLNTGELFF.

This chain connects TRBV7-8 to TRBJ1-2, with TRBD1 matching 7 bases. Germline V gene lookup returns CDR1 SGHVS and CDR2 FQNEAQ. The trim removed 3 bases at V and 5 bases at J, leaving 6 bases unmatched. The CDR3 totals 14 residues. CDR3 bases: TGTGCCAGCAGCTTGGACAGGTCGGTGTATGGCTACACCTTC. It is translated as CASSLDRSVYGYTF.

The chain links TRBV5-1 to TRBJ1-4, with D possibly TRBD1 on 5 matching bases. This CDR3 has 16 residues. With 1 base removed from V and 7 bases from J, the gap between germline ends came to 17 bases. Germline values: CDR1 SGHRS, CDR2 YFSETQ. CDR3 loop: CASSLQGGRSGEKLFF. The CDR3 nucleotides are TGCGCCAGCAGCTTGCAGGGCGGCAGGTCGGGTGAAAAACTGTTTTTT.

The V call is TRBV28, the J call TRBJ1-1, with no clear D. Trimming left V 5 bases short and J 1 base short, with 17 bases between. The CDR3 runs to 16 residues. Germline V CDR1 and CDR2: MDHEN, SYDVKM. Here the CDR3 reads CASSLTPGGGNTEAFF. The DNA for the CDR3 is TGTGCCAGCAGTCTTACCCCAGGCGGAGGGAACACTGAAGCTTTCTTT.

The gene calls are TRBV21-1 and TRBJ1-1; TRBD1 is taken as the D call from the table, unchecked against the DNA. TRBV21-1 is reported as a pseudogene. This CDR3 has 17 amino acids. This CDR3 reads CASSKARTGRKGTEAFF. The DNA for the CDR3 is TGTGCCAGCAGCAAAGCTAGGACAGGGAGAAAGGGAACTGAAGCTTTCTTT.

V and J are TRBV9 and TRBJ2-3; TRBD2 matches 9 bases. The J segment lost 2 bases and the V segment lost 3 bases, leaving 10 bases of the junction unmatched. This CDR3 region has 17 residues. CDR1 and CDR2 (germline): SGDLS, YYNGEE. Here the CDR3 DNA reads TGTGCCAGCAGCGGATCACCGGAGCGGGGGGCCACAGATACGCAGTATTTT. Its translation is CASSGSPERGATDTQYF. Full variable domain (remainder filled in from reference TRBV9 and TRBJ2-3): DSGVTQTPKHLITATGQRVTLRCSPRSGDLSVYWYQQSLDQGLQFLIQYYNGEERAKGNILERFSAQQFPDLHSELNLSSLELGDSALYFCASSGSPERGATDTQYFGPGTRLTVL.